The 18 T cell receptor beta chains below come from one sample, sequenced in a study of cytomegalovirus exposure and HLA in healthy donors. Repertoires were generated with immunoSEQ multiplex PCR, while TCRdb's copy carries only in-frame clones and drops some. The repertoire holds 100,000 or so clones, around 86% seen once, with roughly 4% in the top ten. The sequenced sample was PBMCs. The receptor source for this set is a woman aged 18-29 years in good health and CMV-seropositive.

This chain joins TRBV27 and TRBJ2-1, with 14 positions matching TRBD2. V gave up 7 bases and J gave up 7 bases; unmatched junction bases: 15. This CDR3 is 18 amino acids long. Looked up from germline, CDR1 is MNHEY and CDR2 is SMNVEV (reference sequence). The CDR3 protein is CASTSRLAGGDGLNEQFF. The CDR3 DNA sequence: TGTGCCAGCACTTCGAGACTAGCGGGGGGGGACGGGTTGAATGAGCAGTTCTTC.

The chain employs TRBV10-1 and TRBJ1-1; a weak D match, TRBD1 (6 bases). Germline CDR1 is WNHNN and CDR2 is SYGVQD (reference sequence). With 6 bases removed from V and 6 bases from J, the gap between germline ends came to 20 bases. CDR3 length: 15 amino acids. The DNA of the CDR3 is TGCGCCAGCAGCCCGGGACACCTTGTTCGCGCTGAAGCTTTCTTT. Protein sequence: CASSPGHLVRAEAFF.

This clone was found once. The genes are TRBV11-3 and TRBJ2-7; TRBD1 agrees at 8 bases. The CDR3 extends over 15 amino acids. J lost 2 bases, V lost 4 bases, and 7 bases had no gene match. Germline V gene lookup returns CDR1 SGHNT and CDR2 YENEEA. The CDR3 DNA is TGTGCCAGCAGCTCCCGGGACAGGCGACCCTACGAGCAGTACTTC. It codes for CASSSRDRRPYEQYF.

The table lists this clone with a count of one. This chain links TRBV7-2 with TRBJ1-1, with D tentatively TRBD1 (5 bases). CDR1 and CDR2 (germline): SGHTA, FQGNSA. CDR3 length: 14 residues. V lost 3 bases to trimming and J lost 0 bases, with 8 bases between them. The CDR3 nucleotides are TGTGCCAGCAGCTTCGACAGATTGAACACTGAAGCTTTCTTT. It specifies CASSFDRLNTEAFF. Supplemented by reference TRBV7-2 and TRBJ1-1, the full variable domain reads GAGVSQSPSNKVTEKGKDVELRCDPISGHTALYWYRQSLGQGLEFLIYFQGNSAPDKSGLPSDRFSAERTGGSVSTLTIQRTQQEDSAVYLCASSFDRLNTEAFFGQGTRLTVV.

The chain recombines TRBV29-1 with TRBJ2-1, with 10 positions matching TRBD2. The V gene's germline CDR1 is SQVTM and CDR2 ANQGSEA. The CDR3 has 14 residues. V shed 4 bases, J shed 7 bases, and the junction held 7 bases outside the gene matches. CDR3 sequence (DNA): TGCAGCGTTGGGGTTCTAGCGGGGGTAAATGAGCAGTTCTTC. It encodes CSVGVLAGVNEQFF.

V gene TRBV6-1 combines with J gene TRBJ2-1; D may be TRBD2 (6 bases). The V gene's germline CDR1 is MNHNS and CDR2 SASEGT. Trimming took 4 bases from V and 4 from J, leaving 11 bases between them. This CDR3 is 14 amino acids long. CDR3 bases: TGTGCCAGCAGTGCACGGGGGTCGTACAATGAGCAGTTCTTC. Translation: CASSARGSYNEQFF.

The V gene is TRBV20-1, the J gene TRBJ2-7; D might be TRBD1 (5 bases). With 3 bases removed from V and 7 bases from J, the gap between germline ends came to 10 bases. Germline V gives CDR1 DFQATT, CDR2 SNEGSKA (reference sequence). The CDR3 extends over 11 amino acids. CDR3 region: CSARQGWEQYF. The CDR3 bases are TGCAGTGCTAGGCAGGGTTGGGAGCAGTACTTC.

The chain joins TRBV7-3 to TRBJ2-5; 10 bases match TRBD2. The V segment lost 5 bases and the J segment 0 bases; nucleotides outside the gene matches: 21. CDR3 length equals 21 residues. Germline assignment: CDR1 SGHTA and CDR2 FQGTGA. CDR3 sequence: CASSASFPRGLATMDQETQYF. The CDR3 nucleotides read TGTGCCAGCAGCGCTTCCTTCCCTCGGGGACTAGCGACCATGGACCAAGAGACCCAGTACTTC. Full variable domain (missing parts from reference TRBV7-3 and TRBJ2-5): GAGVSQTPSNKVTEKGKYVELRCDPISGHTALYWYRQSLGQGPEFLIYFQGTGAADDSGLPNDRFFAVRPEGSVSTLKIQRTERGDSAVYLCASSASFPRGLATMDQETQYFGPGTRLLVL.

The J gene is TRBJ2-5, the V gene TRBV28; the match to TRBD2 covers 7 bases. CDR3 length equals 14 residues. Germline V gene data show CDR1 as MDHEN and CDR2 as SYDVKM. Trimming at V came to 2 bases and at J to 1 base, leaving 1 base not matched to a gene. Here the CDR3 DNA reads TGTGCCAGCAGTTTAGGCGGGGGCCAAGAGACCCAGTACTTC. Translating it yields CASSLGGGQETQYF.

The genes are TRBV6-6 and TRBJ1-4; possibly TRBD1 for D (5 bases). CDR1 is MNHNY, CDR2 SVGAGI, per germline (reference sequence). V gave up 11 bases and J gave up 0 bases, with 19 bases separating them. The CDR3 has 16 amino acids. The DNA for the CDR3 is TGTGCCGGCGCTAGCGGGGGGTTCGCAACTAATGAAAAACTGTTTTTT. It is translated as CAGASGGFATNEKLFF.

The table lists this clone with a count of one. This chain uses TRBV10-2 with TRBJ1-4, with D perhaps TRBD1 (5 bases). The V gene's germline CDR1 is WSHSY and CDR2 SAAADI. Trimming left V 8 bases short and J 8 bases short, with 9 bases between. The CDR3 totals 11 residues. This CDR3 reads CASGAAEKLFF. The CDR3 DNA reads as TGCGCCAGCGGGGCTGCGGAAAAACTGTTTTTT.

The CDR3 loop is CASGPYTSWTAQETQYF. In nucleotides, the CDR3 is TGTGCTAGTGGTCCCTACACCAGTTGGACAGCTCAAGAGACCCAGTACTTC. The rearrangement joins TRBV12-5 to TRBJ2-5; D might be TRBD1 (6 bases). CDR1 is LGHNT and CDR2 is FRNRAP in the germline V gene. Trimming removed 5 bases from V and 2 bases from J, with 21 bases in between. There are 17 residues in the CDR3.

The chain links TRBV6-6 to TRBJ1-2; D unclear. Germline V gene data show CDR1 as MNHNY and CDR2 as SVGAGI (reference sequence). V was shortened by 0 bases and J by 0 bases, with 11 bases between the two germline ends. The CDR3 has 16 amino acids. The CDR3 loop is CASSYSLRSSNYGYTF. The CDR3 coding sequence is TGTGCCAGCAGTTACTCCTTACGGAGTTCTAACTATGGCTACACCTTC.

The gene calls are TRBV4-1 and TRBJ1-4; D remains ambiguous. This CDR3 has 14 amino acids. In germline, CDR1 is MGHRA, CDR2 YSYEKL. V lost 2 bases to trimming and J lost 8 bases, with 12 bases between them. DNA for the CDR3: TGCGCCAGCAGCCAAATGTTGGAGCGAGAAAAACTGTTTTTT. Translating gives CASSQMLEREKLFF.

The rearrangement links TRBV5-1 to TRBJ2-7, with 10 bases fitting TRBD1. The CDR3 covers 15 residues. V lost 1 base, J lost 5 bases, and 6 bases stayed unmatched. CDR1 is SGHRS and CDR2 is YFSETQ in the germline V gene. CDR3 residues: CASSLLGQGTNEQYF. DNA of the CDR3: TGCGCCAGCAGCTTGTTGGGACAGGGGACTAACGAGCAGTACTTC. Full variable domain (rest looked up from reference TRBV5-1 and TRBJ2-7): KAGVTQTPRYLIKTRGQQVTLSCSPISGHRSVSWYQQTPGQGLQFLFEYFSETQRNKGNFPGRFSGRQFSNSRSEMNVSTLELGDSALYLCASSLLGQGTNEQYFGPGTRLTVT.

The chain has TRBV5-1 and TRBJ2-3; perhaps TRBD2 as D (6 bases). Germline-derived CDR1 and CDR2 are SGHRS and YFSETQ. The length of the CDR3 is 15 residues. V shed 0 bases and J shed 2 bases, with 10 bases lying between them. The CDR3 sequence is CASSLGEVDTDTQYF. For the CDR3, the DNA is TGCGCCAGCAGCTTGGGGGAGGTTGACACAGATACGCAGTATTTT.

Only one count was recorded for this clone. The V and J genes are TRBV18 and TRBJ1-1; TRBD1 matches at 7 bases. V lost 2 bases, J lost 4 bases, and 7 bases stayed unmatched. CDR3 length equals 15 residues. The germline gives CDR1 KGHSH, CDR2 LQKENI. The CDR3 bases are TGTGCCAGCTCACCAAGACAGGGAGGTAGCACTGAAGCTTTCTTT. Amino acid sequence: CASSPRQGGSTEAFF.

This CDR3 reads CATSRDLDRAAFF. CDR3 sequence (DNA): TGTGCCACCAGCAGAGATCTTGACAGGGCAGCTTTCTTT. The rearrangement uses TRBV15 and TRBJ1-1, with 7 bases that match TRBD1. Trimming took 0 bases from V and 10 from J; bases not matched to a gene: 5. CDR1 and CDR2 from the germline V gene are LNHNV and YYDKDF (reference sequence). The CDR3 covers 13 residues.